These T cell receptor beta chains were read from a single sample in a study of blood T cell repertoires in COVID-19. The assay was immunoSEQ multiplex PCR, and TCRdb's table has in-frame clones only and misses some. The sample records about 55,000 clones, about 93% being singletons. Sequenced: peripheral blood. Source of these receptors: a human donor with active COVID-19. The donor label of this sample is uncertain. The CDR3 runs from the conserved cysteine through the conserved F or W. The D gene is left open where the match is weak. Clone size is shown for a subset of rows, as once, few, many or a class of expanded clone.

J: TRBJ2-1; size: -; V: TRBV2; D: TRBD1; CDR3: CASKRDRSNEQFF
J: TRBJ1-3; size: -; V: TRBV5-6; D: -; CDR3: CASSLPAGNTIYF
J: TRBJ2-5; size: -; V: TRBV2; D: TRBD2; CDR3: CASSDRLAGSRETQYF
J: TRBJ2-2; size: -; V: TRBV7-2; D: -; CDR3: CASSLVARKTGELFF
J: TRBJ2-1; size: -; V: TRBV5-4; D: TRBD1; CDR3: CASSPDRVGGEQFF
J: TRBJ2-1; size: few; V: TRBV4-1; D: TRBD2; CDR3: CASSQVSAGDNEQFF
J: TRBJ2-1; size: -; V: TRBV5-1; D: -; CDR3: CASAGASSYNEQFF
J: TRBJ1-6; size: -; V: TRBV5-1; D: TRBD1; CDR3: CASSLAATGTAPLHF
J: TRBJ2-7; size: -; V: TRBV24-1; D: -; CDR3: CATSDRGRTYEQYF
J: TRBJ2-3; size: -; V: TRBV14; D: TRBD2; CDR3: CASSREGPDTQYF
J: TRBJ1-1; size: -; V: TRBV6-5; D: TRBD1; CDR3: CASSSGTGRAEAFF
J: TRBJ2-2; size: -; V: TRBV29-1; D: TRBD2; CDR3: CSATGVAGWITGELFF
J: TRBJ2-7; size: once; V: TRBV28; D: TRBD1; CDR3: CASRQGGNGGEQYF
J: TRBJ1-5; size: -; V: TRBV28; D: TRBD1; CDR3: CASSESVAGQGAAPHF
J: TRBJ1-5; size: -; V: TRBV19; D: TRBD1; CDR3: CASSKGGDRGLQPQHF
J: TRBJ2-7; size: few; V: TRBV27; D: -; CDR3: CASSETGSYEQYF
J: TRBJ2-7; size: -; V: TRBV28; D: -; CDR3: CATLGTHTYEQYF
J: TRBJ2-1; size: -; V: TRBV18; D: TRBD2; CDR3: CASSPSTGGAERYNEQFF
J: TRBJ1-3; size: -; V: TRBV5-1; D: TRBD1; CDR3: CASSRDRGDSGNTIYF
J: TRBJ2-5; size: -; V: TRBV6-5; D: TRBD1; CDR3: CASSQEWDSQETQYF
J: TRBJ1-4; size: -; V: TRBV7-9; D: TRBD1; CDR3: CASSRDRVSNEKLFF
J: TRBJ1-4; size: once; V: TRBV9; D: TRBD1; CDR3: CASSPGRDSITTNEKLFF
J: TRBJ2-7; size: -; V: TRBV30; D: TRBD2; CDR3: CAWAPSLAGPTYEQYF
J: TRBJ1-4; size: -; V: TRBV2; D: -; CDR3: CASSPGFNEKLFF
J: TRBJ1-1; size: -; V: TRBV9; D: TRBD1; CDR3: CASSVDRGDTEAFF
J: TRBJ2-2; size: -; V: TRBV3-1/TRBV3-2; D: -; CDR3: CASSLQGGTGELFF
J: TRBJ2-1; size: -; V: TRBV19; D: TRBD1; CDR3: CASSKTSGTGRYNEQFF
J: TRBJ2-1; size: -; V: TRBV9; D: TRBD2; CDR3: CASSVIAGGWNEQFF
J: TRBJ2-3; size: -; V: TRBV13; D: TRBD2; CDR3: CASRRSPSGGSTDTQYF
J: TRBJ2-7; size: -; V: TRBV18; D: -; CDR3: CASSPQGHEQYF
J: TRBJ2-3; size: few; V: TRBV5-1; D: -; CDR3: CASRASATDTQYF
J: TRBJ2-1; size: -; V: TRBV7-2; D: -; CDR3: CASSLGRSGNEQFF
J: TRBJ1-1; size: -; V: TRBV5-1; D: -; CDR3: CASSSGWRVPTEAFF
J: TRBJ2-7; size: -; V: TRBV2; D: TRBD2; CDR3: CASSGGLAEPSYEQYF
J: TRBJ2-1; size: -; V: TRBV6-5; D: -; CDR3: CASSWAANEQFF
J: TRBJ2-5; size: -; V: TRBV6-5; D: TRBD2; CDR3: CASSWGLAGQETQYF
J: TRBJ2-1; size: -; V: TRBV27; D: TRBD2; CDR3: CASQQAGVGNEQFF
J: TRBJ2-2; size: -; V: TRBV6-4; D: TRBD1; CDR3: CASRPGTANTGELFF
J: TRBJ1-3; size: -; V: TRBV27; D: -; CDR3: CASSFQGFTGNTIYF
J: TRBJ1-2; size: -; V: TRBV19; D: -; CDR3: CASLHSSGYGYGYTF
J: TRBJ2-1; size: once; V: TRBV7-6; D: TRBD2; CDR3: CASSLSERGSYNEQFF
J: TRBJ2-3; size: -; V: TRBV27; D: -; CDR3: CASRPLAETDTQYF
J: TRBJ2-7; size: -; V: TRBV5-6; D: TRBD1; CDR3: CASSPDRGREQYF
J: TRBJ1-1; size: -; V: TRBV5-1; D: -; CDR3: CASSLFGERDTEAFF
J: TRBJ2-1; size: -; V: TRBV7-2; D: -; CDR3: CASSPGFNEQFF
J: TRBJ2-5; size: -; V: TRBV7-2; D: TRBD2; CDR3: CASSPRLAGGRETQYF
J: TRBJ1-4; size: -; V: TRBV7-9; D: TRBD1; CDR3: CASSWDRGRNEKLFF
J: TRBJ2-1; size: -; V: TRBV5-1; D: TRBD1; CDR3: CASSEQGGAVDNEQFF
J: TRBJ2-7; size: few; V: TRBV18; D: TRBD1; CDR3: CASSPTGGHEQYF
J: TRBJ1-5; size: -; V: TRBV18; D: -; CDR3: CASSPGSNQPQHF
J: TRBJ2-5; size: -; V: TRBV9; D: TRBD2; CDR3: CASSVEASGGVLTQYF
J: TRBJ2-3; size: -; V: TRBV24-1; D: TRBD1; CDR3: CATSDPRTGPDTQYF
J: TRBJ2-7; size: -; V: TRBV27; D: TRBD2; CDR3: CASSNLGAGADEQYF
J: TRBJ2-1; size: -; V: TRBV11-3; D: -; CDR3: CASSPGGSYNEQFF
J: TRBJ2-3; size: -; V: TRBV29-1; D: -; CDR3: CSVEGAFRTDTQYF